Reported below is one T cell receptor (beta chain). What it binds is unknown. The entry originates in a study of siplizumab effects on memory and regulatory T cells. The germline gives CDR1 SGHTA, CDR2 FQGNSA. With 2 bases removed from V and 3 bases from J, the gap between germline ends came to 17 bases. This CDR3 has 16 amino acids. Repertoires were generated with immunoSEQ multiplex PCR, while TCRdb's copy carries only in-frame clones and drops some. The table has 90,000 to 150,000 clones, 93% seen once. Study conclusions and caveats: Siplizumab significantly decreased alloreactive sequences from unstimulated CD4+ memory cells. Roughly 75-97% of proliferating CD4+ or CD8+ clones lacked a naive or memory phenotype that could be assigned. Under siplizumab, an average around 66% of mappable alloreactive CD4+ clones were Treg-derived, compared with 26.9% in controls. Suppressive function of proliferating Tregs from siplizumab cultures was not confirmed.

The rearrangement joins TRBV7-2 to TRBJ2-7, with D tentatively TRBD2 (5 bases). The TCR originated in a human donor in good health. The sequenced material came from non-Treg CD4+ T cells sorted from blood. For the CDR3, the DNA is TGTGCCAGCAGCTTACCTGGCCAGCGGTGGTTCTACGAGCAGTACTTC. Residues: CASSLPGQRWFYEQYF.